The T cell receptor (beta chain) under discussion was sequenced for a study of CD8 T cells in ankylosing spondylitis. TCRdb reprocessed the 5' RACE reads via MiXCR and lists one record per CDR3 protein. The sample comprises around 180,000 distinct CDR3 sequences, 10% to 15% of which are singletons, and 8% to 13% rests with the top ten. The V end lost 8 bases, the J end lost 0 bases, and 5 bases lay between the germline ends. CDR3 length: 13 amino acids. The source material was blood, either unsorted or a sorted T cell fraction (not recorded which). The rearrangement uses TRBV12-3 or TRBV12-4 and TRBJ2-6; D ambiguous. The sequence came from a female donor with ankylosing spondylitis or in good health (not recorded which). CDR3 amino acids: CASYDSGANVLTF. DNA for the CDR3: TGTGCCAGCTATGACTCTGGGGCCAACGTCCTGACTTTC.